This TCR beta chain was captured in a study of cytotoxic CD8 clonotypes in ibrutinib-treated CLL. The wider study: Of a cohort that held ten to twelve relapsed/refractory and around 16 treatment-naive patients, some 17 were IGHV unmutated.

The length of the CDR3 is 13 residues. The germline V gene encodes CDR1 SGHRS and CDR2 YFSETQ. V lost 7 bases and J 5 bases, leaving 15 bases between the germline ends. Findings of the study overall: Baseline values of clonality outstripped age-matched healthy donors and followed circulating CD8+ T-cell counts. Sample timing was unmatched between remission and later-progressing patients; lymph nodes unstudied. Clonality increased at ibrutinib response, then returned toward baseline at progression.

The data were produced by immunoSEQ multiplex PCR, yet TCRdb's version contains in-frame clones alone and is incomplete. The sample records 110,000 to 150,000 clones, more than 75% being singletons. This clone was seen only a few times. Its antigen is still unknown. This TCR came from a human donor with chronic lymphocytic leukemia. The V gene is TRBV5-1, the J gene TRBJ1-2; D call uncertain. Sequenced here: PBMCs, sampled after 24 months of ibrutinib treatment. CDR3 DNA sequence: TGCGCCAGCGCAACACCCGAGCTTTATGGCTACACCTTC. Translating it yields CASATPELYGYTF.